The 4 T cell receptor beta chains below all came from one sample that was sequenced in a study of neurological immune-mediated disorders. MiXCR, applied by TCRdb to the 5' RACE reads, yields one record per CDR3 protein. The sample lists approximately 82,000 distinct CDR3 sequences, about 13% occurring once. Time point described: longitudinal time-point 2. The sample consisted of PBMCs. The receptors come from a female donor with HTLV-1-associated myelopathy (HAM/TSP).

Notes on this clonotype: A much larger clone differs from this one at a single base, so this may be a read error. The chain recombines TRBV6-5 with TRBJ2-7; D possibly matches TRBD1 or TRBD2 (5 bases each). Trimming left V 7 bases short and J 0 bases short, with 10 bases between. Germline V gene lookup returns CDR1 MNHEY and CDR2 SVGAGI. The CDR3 has 13 residues. The CDR3 DNA is TGTGCCAGCAACCGGGACCGCTCCTACGAGCAGTACTTC. Translating it yields CASNRDRSYEQYF.

The chain links TRBV28 to TRBJ1-2; D remains ambiguous. This CDR3 is 15 amino acids long. The germline V and J ends were trimmed by 3 bases and 4 bases, with 15 bases remaining between them. CDR1 and CDR2 from the germline V gene are MDHEN and SYDVKM. The CDR3 region is CASSFKGGDVYGYTF. DNA of the CDR3: TGTGCCAGCAGTTTTAAGGGCGGAGACGTCTATGGCTACACCTTC.

This clonotype was counted at least ten times. The chain combines TRBV5-1 with TRBJ1-2; possibly TRBD1 for D (5 bases). Per the germline V gene, CDR1 is SGHRS and CDR2 is YFSETQ. Trimming took off 4 bases at V and 7 bases at J, with 17 bases between the two ends. The CDR3 covers 14 residues. In nucleotides, the CDR3 is TGCGCCAGCAGCCGTGACAGTGCCTTATCTGGCTACACCTTC. Translated: CASSRDSALSGYTF. Filled out from reference TRBV5-1 and TRBJ1-2, the complete variable domain reads KAGVTQTPRYLIKTRGQQVTLSCSPISGHRSVSWYQQTPGQGLQFLFEYFSETQRNKGNFPGRFSGRQFSNSRSEMNVSTLELGDSALYLCASSRDSALSGYTFGSGTRLTVV.

This clonotype was detected ten times or more. CDR3 residues: CSARTPPVSEQYF. In DNA, the CDR3 is TGCAGTGCTCGTACCCCCCCGGTTTCCGAGCAGTACTTC. V usage is TRBV20-1 and J usage is TRBJ2-7; D is uncertain. CDR3 length: 13 residues. Between the trimmed V and J ends, which lost 5 bases and 6 bases, there was a span of 17 bases. Germline V gene data show CDR1 as DFQATT and CDR2 as SNEGSKA (reference sequence).